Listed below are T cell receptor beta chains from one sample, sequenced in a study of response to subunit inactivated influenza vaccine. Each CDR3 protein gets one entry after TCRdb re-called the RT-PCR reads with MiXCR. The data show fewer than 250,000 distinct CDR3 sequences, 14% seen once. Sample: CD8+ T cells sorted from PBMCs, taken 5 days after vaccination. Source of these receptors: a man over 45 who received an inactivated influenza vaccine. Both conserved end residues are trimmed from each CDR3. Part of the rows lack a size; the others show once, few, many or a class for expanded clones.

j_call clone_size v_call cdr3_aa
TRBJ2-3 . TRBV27 ASSLLRQGGPDTQY
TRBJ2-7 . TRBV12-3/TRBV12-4 ASGSQLEQY
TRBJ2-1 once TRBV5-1 ASSSAGTGLNEQF
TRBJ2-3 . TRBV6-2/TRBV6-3 ASSEPQAARDTQY
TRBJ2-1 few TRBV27 ASCKTGNPYNEQF
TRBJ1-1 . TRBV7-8 ASSLSATLNTEAF
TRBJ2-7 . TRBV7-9 ASSSILHSYEQY
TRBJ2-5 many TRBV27 ASSSHWMFEETQY
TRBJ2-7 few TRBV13 ASSSRQGNAYEQY
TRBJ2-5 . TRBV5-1 ASSLGRGPETQY
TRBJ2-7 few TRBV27 ASSVSAASSYEQY
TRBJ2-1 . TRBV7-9 ASSLGRAGEQF
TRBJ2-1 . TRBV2 ASSAAGRYNEQF
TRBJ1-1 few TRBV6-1 ASSEATGANTEAF
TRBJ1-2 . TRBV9 ASSESRTGWDYGYT
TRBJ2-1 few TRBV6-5 ASSYLAGGGNEQF
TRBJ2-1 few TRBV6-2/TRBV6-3 ASSSRLAGGPSYNEQF
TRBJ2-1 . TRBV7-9 ASSSRGSYNEQF
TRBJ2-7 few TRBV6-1 ASSDRGLTYEQY
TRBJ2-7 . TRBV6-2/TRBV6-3 ASRAYSGRSYEQY
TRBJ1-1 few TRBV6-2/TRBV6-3 ASSYSRDTEAF
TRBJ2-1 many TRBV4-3 ASSQTGATYNEQF
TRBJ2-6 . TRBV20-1 SAEEVATGANVLT
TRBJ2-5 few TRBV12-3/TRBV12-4 ASSRFSDKETQY
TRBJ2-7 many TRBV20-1 SARDMTYEQY
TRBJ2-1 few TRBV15 AAAGSSYNEQF
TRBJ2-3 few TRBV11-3 ASSPGTGPDTQY
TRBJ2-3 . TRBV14 ASSQDLGTRLTDTQY
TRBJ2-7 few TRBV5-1 ASSYQGSGSYEQY
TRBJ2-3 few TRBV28 ASSFPRNRGPAGYTQY
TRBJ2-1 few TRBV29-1 SAAGLGWEANEQF
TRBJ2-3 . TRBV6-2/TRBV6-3 ASSYADPPSTDTQY
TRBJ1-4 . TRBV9 ASSELRGTNEKLF
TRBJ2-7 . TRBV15 ATRDSLPGGTYEQY
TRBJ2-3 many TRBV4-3 ASSQEAGWTDTQY
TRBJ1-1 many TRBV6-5 ASSSANTEAF
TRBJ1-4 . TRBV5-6 ASSLGSEEKLF
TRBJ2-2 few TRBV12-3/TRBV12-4 ASSSGGHTGELF
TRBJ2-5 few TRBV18 ASSPTGEETQY
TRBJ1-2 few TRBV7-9 ASSLQQGAIYNGYT
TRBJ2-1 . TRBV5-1 ASSLAFGLAGGPHNEQF
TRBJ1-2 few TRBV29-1 SVEDTRRVNYGYT
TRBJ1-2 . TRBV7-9 ASSPAGHT
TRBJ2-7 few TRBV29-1 SVDLTGDEQY
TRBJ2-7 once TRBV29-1 SVVRGYEQY
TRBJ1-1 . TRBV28 ASSPRPGQFLTEAF
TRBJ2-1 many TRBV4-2 ASSQDNNEQF
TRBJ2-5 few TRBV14 ASSQDLGRGETQY
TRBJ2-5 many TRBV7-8 ASSRPLRETQY
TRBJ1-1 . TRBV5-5 ASSFVDMNTEAF
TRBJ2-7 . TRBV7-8 ASNPSGTSYEQY
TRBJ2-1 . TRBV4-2 ASGGQNNEQF
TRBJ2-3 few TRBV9 ASSAGISTDTQY
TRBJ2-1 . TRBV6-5 ASSYLGTSGKVNFNEQF
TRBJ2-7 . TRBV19 ASRHRSRSEQY
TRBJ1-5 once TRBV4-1 ASSRIGEDQPQH
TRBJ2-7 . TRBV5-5 ASSQPGQFYEQY
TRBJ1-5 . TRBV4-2 AMGPGTGVKPQH
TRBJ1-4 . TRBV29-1 SVRRGGNNEKLF
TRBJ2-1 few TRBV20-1 GLMALDYNEQF